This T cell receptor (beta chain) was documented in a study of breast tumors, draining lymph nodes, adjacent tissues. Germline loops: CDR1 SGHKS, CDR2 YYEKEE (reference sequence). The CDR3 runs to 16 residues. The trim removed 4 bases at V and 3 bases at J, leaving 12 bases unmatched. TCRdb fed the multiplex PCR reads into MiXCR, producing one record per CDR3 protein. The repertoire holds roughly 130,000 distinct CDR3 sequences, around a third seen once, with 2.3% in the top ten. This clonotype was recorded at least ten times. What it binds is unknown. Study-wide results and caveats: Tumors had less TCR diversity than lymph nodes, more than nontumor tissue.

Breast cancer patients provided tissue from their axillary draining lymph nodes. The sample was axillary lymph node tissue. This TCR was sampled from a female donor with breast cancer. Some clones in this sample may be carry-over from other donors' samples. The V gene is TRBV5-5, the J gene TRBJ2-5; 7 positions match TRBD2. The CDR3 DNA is TGTGCCAGCAGCCCCGGAGGACCAGCGGGGAAAGAGACCCAGTACTTC. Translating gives CASSPGGPAGKETQYF.